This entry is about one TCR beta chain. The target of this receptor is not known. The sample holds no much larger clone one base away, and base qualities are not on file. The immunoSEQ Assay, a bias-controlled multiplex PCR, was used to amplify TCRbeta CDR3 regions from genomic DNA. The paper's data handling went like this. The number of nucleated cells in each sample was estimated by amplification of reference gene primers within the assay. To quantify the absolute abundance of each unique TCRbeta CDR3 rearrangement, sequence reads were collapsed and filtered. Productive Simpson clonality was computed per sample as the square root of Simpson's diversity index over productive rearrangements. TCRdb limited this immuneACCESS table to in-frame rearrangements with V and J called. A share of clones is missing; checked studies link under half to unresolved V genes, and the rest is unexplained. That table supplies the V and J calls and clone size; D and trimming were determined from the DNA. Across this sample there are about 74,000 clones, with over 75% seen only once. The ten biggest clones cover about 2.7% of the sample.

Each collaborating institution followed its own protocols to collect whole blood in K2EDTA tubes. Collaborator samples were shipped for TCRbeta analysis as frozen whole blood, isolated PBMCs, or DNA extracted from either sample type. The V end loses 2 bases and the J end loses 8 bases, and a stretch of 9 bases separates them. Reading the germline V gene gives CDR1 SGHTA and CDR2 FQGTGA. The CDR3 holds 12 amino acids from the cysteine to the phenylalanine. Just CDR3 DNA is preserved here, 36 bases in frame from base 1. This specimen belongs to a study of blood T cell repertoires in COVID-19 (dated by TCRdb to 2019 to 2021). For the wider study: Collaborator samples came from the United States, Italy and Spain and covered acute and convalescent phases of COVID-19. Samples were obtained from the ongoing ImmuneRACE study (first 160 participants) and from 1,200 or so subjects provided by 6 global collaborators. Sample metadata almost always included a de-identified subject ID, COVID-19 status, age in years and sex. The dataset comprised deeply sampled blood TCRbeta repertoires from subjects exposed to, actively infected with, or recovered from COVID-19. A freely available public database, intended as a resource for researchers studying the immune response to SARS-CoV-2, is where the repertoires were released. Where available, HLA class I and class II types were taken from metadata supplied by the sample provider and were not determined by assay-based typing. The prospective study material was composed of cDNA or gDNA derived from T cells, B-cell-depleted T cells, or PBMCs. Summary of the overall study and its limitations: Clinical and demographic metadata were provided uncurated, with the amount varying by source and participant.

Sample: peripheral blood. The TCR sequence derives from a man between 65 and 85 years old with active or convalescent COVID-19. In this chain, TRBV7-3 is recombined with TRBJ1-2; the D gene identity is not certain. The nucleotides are TGTGCCAGCAGCTTACCCCAATCAGGCTACACCTTC. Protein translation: CASSLPQSGYTF.